This passage covers 9 T cell receptor beta chains from one sample sequenced in a study of T cell responses to AZD1222 COVID-19 vaccine. The protocol was immunoSEQ multiplex PCR, while the TCRdb copy is restricted to in-frame clones and leaves out a portion. The sample yields some 130,000 clones, around 90% seen once. The sample here was peripheral blood, taken on day 0 of AZD1222 vaccination. These receptors all come from an adult in good health.

The gene calls are TRBV6-5 and TRBJ1-2, with a possible D match to TRBD1 (5 bases). Germline CDR1 reads MNHEY; CDR2 reads SVGAGI. V gave up 8 bases and J gave up 6 bases, with 13 bases separating them. This CDR3 has 12 residues. The CDR3 region has the DNA TGTGCCAGCTCTACGGGGGTACATGGCTACACCTTC. Protein: CASSTGVHGYTF.

In this sample, this clone turned up a few times. This rearrangement joins TRBV2 to TRBJ1-2; 7 positions match TRBD1. The germline CDR1 and CDR2 sequences are SNHLY and FYNNEI. With 6 bases clipped from V and 6 bases from J, the junction kept 10 bases outside the gene matches. The CDR3 extends over 14 amino acids. Written as DNA, the CDR3 is TGTGCCAGCAGGCCCGGGACAGCTCCCCATGGCTACACCTTC. Translation gives CASRPGTAPHGYTF.

The CDR3 region has the DNA TGTGCCAGCAGTTCCGGGACAGTTCCCCCTGGGGCCAACGTCCTGACTTTC. The encoded protein is CASSSGTVPPGANVLTF. The chain joins TRBV28 to TRBJ2-6; 7 bases line up with TRBD1. Germline V gene sequence: CDR1 MDHEN, CDR2 SYDVKM. After removal of 4 bases from V and 2 bases from J, the junction contained 8 bases not matched to a gene. The CDR3 totals 17 residues.

The chain is built from TRBV11-2 and TRBJ2-7, with D uncertain. The V end was cut by 6 bases, the J end by 3 bases, with 6 bases between. Germline V CDR1 and CDR2: SGHAT, FQNNGV. The CDR3 loop spans 11 amino acids. CDR3 in amino acids: CASSWGYEQYF. CDR3 DNA sequence: TGTGCCAGCAGTTGGGGCTACGAGCAGTACTTC.

The chain links TRBV3-1 (or the pseudogene TRBV3-2) to TRBJ2-7; 8 bases map to TRBD2. CDR1 LGHDT and CDR2 YNNKEL come from the germline V gene (reference sequence). J lost 7 bases, V lost 4 bases, and 3 bases had no gene match. This CDR3 has 12 amino acids. CDR3 in amino acids: CASSRTSREQYF. In DNA, the CDR3 is TGTGCCAGCAGCCGGACTAGCAGAGAGCAGTACTTC.

The rearrangement links TRBV13 to TRBJ2-7, with D perhaps being TRBD1 or TRBD2 (6 bases each). The V gene's germline CDR1 is PRHDT and CDR2 FYEKMQ (reference sequence). V lost 5 bases, J lost 1 base, and 21 bases lay in between. This CDR3 is built from 17 residues. CDR3 in amino acids: CASSLSQGGIISYEQYF. The CDR3 coding sequence is TGTGCCAGCAGCCTCTCTCAAGGGGGGATAATATCCTACGAGCAGTACTTC.

The CDR3 coding sequence is TGTGCCAGCAGCGCGGCCGGGACTCAGAATCAGCCCCAGCATTTT. Translation gives CASSAAGTQNQPQHF. The chain carries TRBV7-9 and TRBJ1-5; possible D gene TRBD1, 5 bases. The CDR3 is 15 residues long. Per germline, CDR1 SEHNR and CDR2 FQNEAQ (reference sequence). The V and J ends lost 5 bases and 4 bases respectively, with 15 bases between them.

The rearrangement joins TRBV19 to TRBJ1-1; 9 bases fit TRBD1. The junction had 7 bases not matched to a gene; V was cut back by 6 bases and J by 2 bases. CDR3 length: 15 residues. Per the germline V gene, CDR1 is LNHDA and CDR2 is SQIVND (reference sequence). CDR3 protein: CASRPGTGFNTEAFF. The CDR3 region has the DNA TGTGCCAGTAGACCCGGGACAGGGTTTAACACTGAAGCTTTCTTT.

In this sample, this clone turned up a few times. The chain couples TRBV27 to TRBJ1-3; D is unclear. The V end lost 6 bases, the J end lost 1 base, and 13 bases lay between the germline ends. Per germline, CDR1 MNHEY and CDR2 SMNVEV (reference sequence). This CDR3 comprises 15 residues. CDR3 protein: CASRPDGSSGNTIYF. The CDR3 DNA follows: TGTGCCAGCAGACCCGACGGATCATCTGGAAACACCATATATTTT.